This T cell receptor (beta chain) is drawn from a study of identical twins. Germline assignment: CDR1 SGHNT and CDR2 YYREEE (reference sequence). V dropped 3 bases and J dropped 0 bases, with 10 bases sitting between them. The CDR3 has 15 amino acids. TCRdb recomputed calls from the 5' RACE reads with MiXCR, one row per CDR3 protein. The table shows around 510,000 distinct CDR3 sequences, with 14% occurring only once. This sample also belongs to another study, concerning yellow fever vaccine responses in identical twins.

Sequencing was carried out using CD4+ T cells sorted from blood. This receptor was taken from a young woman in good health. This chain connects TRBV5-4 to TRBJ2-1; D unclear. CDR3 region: CASSSLGPSYNEQFF. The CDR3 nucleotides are TGTGCCAGCAGCTCTTTAGGCCCCTCCTACAATGAGCAGTTCTTC. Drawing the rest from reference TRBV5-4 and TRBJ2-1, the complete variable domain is ETGVTQSPTHLIKTRGQQVTLRCSSQSGHNTVSWYQQALGQGPQFIFQYYREEENGRGNFPPRFSGLQFPNYSSELNVNALELDDSALYLCASSSLGPSYNEQFFGPGTRLTVL.